This is a list of T cell receptor beta chains from one sample in a study of blood T cells in healthy people across ages. MiXCR, applied by TCRdb to the 5' RACE reads, yields one record per CDR3 protein. The sample records 600,000 to 800,000 distinct CDR3 sequences, approximately 21% being singletons. Source material: blood. Source of these receptors: a man between 65 and 85 years old in good health. Both conserved end residues are trimmed from each CDR3.

TRBV12-3/TRBV12-4,TRBJ2-3,AGSALGLDTQY
TRBV10-3,TRBJ2-2,AINGRETGELF
TRBV28,NA,ASSPMAGEQF
TRBV20-1,TRBJ2-5,SARDFAGPRETQY
TRBV9,TRBJ1-2,ASSEHYGYT
TRBV20-1,TRBJ2-3,SARVAGNTDTQY
TRBV6-5,TRBJ2-4,ASSIRPTGTRGNIQY
TRBV3-1,TRBJ2-7,ASSQGVLIGLAGSYEQY
TRBV7-2,TRBJ2-2,ASSLPGGKTGELF
TRBV6-2/TRBV6-3,TRBJ1-4,ASTRGQGAEKLF
TRBV20-1,TRBJ2-1,SARDLKSSYNEQF
TRBV24-1,TRBJ2-1,ATSDFPGSSSYNEQF
TRBV12-3/TRBV12-4,TRBJ2-7,ASRLGLAATYEQY
TRBV5-1,TRBJ2-5,ASSLVSGGAETQY
TRBV7-2,TRBJ2-3,ASSFLLAGGADTQY
TRBV5-1,TRBJ2-5,ASSPQTGNQETQY
TRBV4-1,TRBJ1-1,ASSQPDRVGFTEAF
TRBV19,TRBJ1-5,ASSPGGGFNQPQH
TRBV18,TRBJ1-4,ASSPRSGRENEKLF
TRBV6-2/TRBV6-3,TRBJ1-6,ASSAQGANSPLH
TRBV4-1,TRBJ2-3,ASSQASSGSTDTQY
TRBV24-1,TRBJ2-4,ATAGPYDIQY
TRBV7-9,TRBJ1-1,ASSLYDRGHAEAF
TRBV20-1,TRBJ2-5,SARDGGLAEETQY
TRBV5-1,TRBJ2-5,ASSLGDRRQETQY
TRBV5-1,TRBJ2-5,ASSLGTLALAQETQY
TRBV28,TRBJ2-5,ASSGTSGKPL
TRBV20-1,TRBJ2-3,SAGAEVANTQY
TRBV5-1,TRBJ2-1,ASGGGTAYNEQF
TRBV4-2,TRBJ2-3,ASSQRAGAGTDTQY
TRBV20-1,TRBJ2-3,SAMRDTQY
TRBV3-1,TRBJ2-7,ASSFSGRAPEQY
TRBV9,TRBJ1-6,ASSVDKNSPLH
TRBV27,TRBJ2-7,ASSFAGQGAYEQY
TRBV15,TRBJ2-2,ATSRDEVRGTGELF
TRBV6-5,TRBJ2-3,ASSIAEYTDTQY
TRBV7-3,TRBJ2-1,ASSSSGTSQYNEQF
TRBV7-9,TRBJ2-6,ASSHRDTGANVLT
TRBV5-1,TRBJ1-4,ASSPGQATNEKLF
TRBV5-1,TRBJ1-5,ASSQTGRDQPQH
TRBV9,TRBJ2-5,ASSNGIRGQETQY
TRBV20-1,TRBJ2-3,SATRTARNTDTQY
TRBV7-9,NA,ASSARDGEQY
TRBV20-1,TRBJ1-2,SARGQGALDGYT
TRBV28,TRBJ1-1,ASSNAREPRTEAF
TRBV5-5,TRBJ2-1,ASSPGRSYNEQF
TRBV27,TRBJ2-5,ASSLERGLVTQY
TRBV2,TRBJ1-3,ASMTSGNTIY
TRBV29-1,TRBJ2-1,SVPGTSGFRYNEQF
TRBV7-9,TRBJ2-4,ASSPLGAGIQY
TRBV18,TRBJ1-3,ASSSQGIAGNTIY
TRBV20-1,TRBJ2-5,SATTGAQETQY
TRBV27,TRBJ1-3,ASSLSYSGHGNTIY
TRBV6-5,NA,ASSSPTSGIANYEQY
TRBV3-1,TRBJ1-5,ASSQEGRGPEPQH